The 2 T cell receptor beta chains below were found in one sample sequenced in a study of radiation and T cells in renal cell carcinoma. Measured with immunoSEQ multiplex PCR; TCRdb has only the in-frame clones, and not every one. Of 150,000 to 180,000 clones listed, roughly 87% are singletons. Time point described: blood 2 weeks post-SBRT. Treatment: 15 Gy SBRT to primary tumor, nephrectomy 4 weeks later. The input for sequencing was blood, taken from a patient whose treatment included radiotherapy and nephrectomy. These receptors were collected from a woman in her 50s with renal cell carcinoma.

This clone is medium-sized by share. The genes are TRBV19 and TRBJ1-5; D unclear. The CDR3 contains 14 residues. Trimming cost V 4 bases and J 0 bases, with 7 bases left between them. Germline-derived CDR1 and CDR2 are LNHDA and SQIVND (reference sequence). The CDR3 sequence is CASSTDYSNQPQHF. The CDR3 DNA follows: TGTGCCAGTAGTACAGATTATAGCAATCAGCCCCAGCATTTT.

The sample holds one count of this clone. This chain joins TRBV6-6 and TRBJ2-3; TRBD2 is a possible D gene (6 bases). This CDR3 region has 16 residues. Trimming shortened V by 2 bases and J by 4 bases, and 16 bases separated the two germline ends. From germline, CDR1 is MNHNY and CDR2 SVGAGI (reference sequence). This chain's CDR3 is CASSYGAGRLADTQYF. In DNA form, the CDR3 reads TGTGCCAGCAGTTACGGCGCAGGGAGGTTAGCAGATACGCAGTATTTT.